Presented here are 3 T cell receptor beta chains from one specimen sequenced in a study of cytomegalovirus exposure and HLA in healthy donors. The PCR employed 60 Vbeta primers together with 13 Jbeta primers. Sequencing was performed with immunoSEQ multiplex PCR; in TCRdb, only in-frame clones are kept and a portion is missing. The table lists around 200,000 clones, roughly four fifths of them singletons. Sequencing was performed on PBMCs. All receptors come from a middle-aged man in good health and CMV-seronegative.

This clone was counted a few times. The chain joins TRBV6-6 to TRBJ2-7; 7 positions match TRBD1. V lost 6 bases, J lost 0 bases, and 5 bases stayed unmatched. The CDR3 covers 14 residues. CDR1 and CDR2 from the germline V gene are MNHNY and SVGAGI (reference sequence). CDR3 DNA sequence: TGTGCCAGCAGCGTTCGGGACAGCTCCTACGAGCAGTACTTC. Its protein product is CASSVRDSSYEQYF.

Here the CDR3 DNA reads TGTGCCAGCAGTACGTGGAGCGGGAGGGCCAACACCGGGGAGCTGTTTTTT. Translating gives CASSTWSGRANTGELFF. The rearrangement joins TRBV27 to TRBJ2-2; the match to TRBD2 covers 10 bases. The CDR3 sequence is 17 residues long. Per the germline V gene, CDR1 is MNHEY and CDR2 is SMNVEV (reference sequence). V shed 5 bases and J 2 bases; nucleotides not matched to a gene: 8.

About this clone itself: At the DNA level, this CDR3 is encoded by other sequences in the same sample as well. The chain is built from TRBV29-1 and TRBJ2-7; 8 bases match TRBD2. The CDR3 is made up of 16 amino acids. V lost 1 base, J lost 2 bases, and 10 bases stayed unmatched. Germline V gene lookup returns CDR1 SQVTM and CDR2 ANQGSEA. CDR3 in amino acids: CSVEGGDRGGPYEQYF. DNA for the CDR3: TGCAGCGTTGAAGGGGGTGACCGGGGGGGTCCCTACGAGCAGTACTTC.